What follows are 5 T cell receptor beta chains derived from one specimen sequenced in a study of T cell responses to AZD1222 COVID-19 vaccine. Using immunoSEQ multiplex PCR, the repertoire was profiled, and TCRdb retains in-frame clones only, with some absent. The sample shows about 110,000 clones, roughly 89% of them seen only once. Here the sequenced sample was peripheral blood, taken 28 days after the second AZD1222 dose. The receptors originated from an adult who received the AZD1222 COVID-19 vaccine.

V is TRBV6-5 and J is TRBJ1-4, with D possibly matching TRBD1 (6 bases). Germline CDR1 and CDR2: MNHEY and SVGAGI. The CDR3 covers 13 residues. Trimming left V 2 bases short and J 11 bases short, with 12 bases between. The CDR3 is CASSYPGAEKLFF. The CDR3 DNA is TGTGCCAGCAGTTACCCAGGGGCCGAGAAACTGTTTTTT.

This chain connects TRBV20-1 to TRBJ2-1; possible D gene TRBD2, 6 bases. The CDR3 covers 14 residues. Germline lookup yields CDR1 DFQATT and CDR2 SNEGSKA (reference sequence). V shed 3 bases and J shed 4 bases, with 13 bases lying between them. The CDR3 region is CSASDAAGYNEQFF. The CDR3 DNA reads TGCAGTGCTAGTGATGCGGCGGGGTACAATGAGCAGTTCTTC.

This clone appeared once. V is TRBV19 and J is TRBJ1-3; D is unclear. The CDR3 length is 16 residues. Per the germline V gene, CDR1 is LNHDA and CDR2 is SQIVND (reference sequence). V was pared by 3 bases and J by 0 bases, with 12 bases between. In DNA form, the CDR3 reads TGTGCCAGTAGTATTTCGAGAAGATCCTCTGGAAACACCATATATTTT. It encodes CASSISRRSSGNTIYF.

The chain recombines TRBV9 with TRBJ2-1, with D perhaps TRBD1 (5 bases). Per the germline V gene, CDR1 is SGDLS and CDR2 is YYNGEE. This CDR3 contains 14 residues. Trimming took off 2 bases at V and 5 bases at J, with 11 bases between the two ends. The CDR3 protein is CASSVPQGHNEQFF. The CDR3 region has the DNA TGTGCCAGCAGCGTCCCCCAGGGCCACAATGAGCAGTTCTTC.

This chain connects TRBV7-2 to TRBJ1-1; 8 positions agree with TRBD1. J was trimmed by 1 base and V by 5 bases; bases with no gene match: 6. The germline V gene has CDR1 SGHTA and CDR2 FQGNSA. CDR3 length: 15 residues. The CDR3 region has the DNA TGTGCCAGCAGCACAGGGACAGGAAGGAACACTGAAGCTTTCTTT. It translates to CASSTGTGRNTEAFF.